This TCR beta chain is from a study of identical twins. Whole-study results and caveats: Alpha sequences that were out-of-frame and twin-shared showed an excess of low generation probability.

Per germline, CDR1 LGHDT and CDR2 YNNKEL (reference sequence). V lost 0 bases, J lost 4 bases, and 14 bases lay in between. CDR3 length equals 16 residues. As regards this clonotype: Its specificity is not known.

TCRdb itself ran the 5' RACE reads through MiXCR, one entry per CDR3 protein. Among hundreds of thousands of distinct CDR3 sequences listed, around 6.6% were seen once. The same specimen was also included in a second study, on yellow fever vaccine responses in identical twins.

Sequenced input: memory (CD45RO+) T cells sorted from blood. The rearrangement links TRBV3-1 to TRBJ2-3; D may match TRBD1 or TRBD2 (5 bases each). The origin of this receptor is a woman aged 18-29 years in good health. CDR3 in DNA: TGTGCCAGCAGCCAAGAGATGGGTCTGGGGGCAGATACGCAGTATTTT. The encoded protein is CASSQEMGLGADTQYF.